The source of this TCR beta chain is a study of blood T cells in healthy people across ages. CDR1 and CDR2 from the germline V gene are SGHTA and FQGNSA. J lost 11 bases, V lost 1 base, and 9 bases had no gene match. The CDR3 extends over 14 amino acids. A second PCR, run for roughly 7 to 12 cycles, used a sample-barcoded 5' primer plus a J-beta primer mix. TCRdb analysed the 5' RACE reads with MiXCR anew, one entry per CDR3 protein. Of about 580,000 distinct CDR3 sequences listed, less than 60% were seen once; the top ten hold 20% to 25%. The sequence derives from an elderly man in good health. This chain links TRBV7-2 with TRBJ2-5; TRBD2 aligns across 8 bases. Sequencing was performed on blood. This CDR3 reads CASSLVTGGREQYF. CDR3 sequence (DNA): TGTGCCAGCAGCTTAGTGACGGGGGGGCGGGAGCAGTACTTC.